Here is one T cell receptor beta chain with its context. This clonotype was detected only once. Its antigen remains unidentified. A read error may account for a junction end that differs from germline. CDR1 and CDR2, looked up from the germline V gene, are SGHTA and FQGNSA. The CDR3, from cysteine to phenylalanine, totals 14 residues. Only CDR3 DNA remains: 42 bases, in frame from the first base. This record comes from a study (dated by TCRdb to the mid-2010s). For the study in its entirety: The study examined whether tumor-infiltrating Tregs in breast cancer are drawn from blood Tregs or arise in situ by conversion from other CD4+ T cell subsets.

The Miltenyi Naive CD4+ T Cell Isolation kit was used to purify naive CD4+ T cells, and Tregs were depleted with CD25 microbeads. Tregs, naive and memory CD4+ T cells from tumor, blood and ipsilateral draining lymph nodes of five breast cancer patients underwent full-length TCR alpha and beta sequencing. Tumor tissue and lymph nodes obtained from ipsilateral axillary dissection were perfused with PBS, minced and then digested with collagenase I and hyaluronidase. Sorted cell populations were confirmed by FACS to exceed 90% purity. General findings and caveats noted by the study authors: The TCR gene usage of tumor memory CD4+ T cells clustered together with blood and lymph node memory CD4+ cells and with lymph node naive CD4+ cells. The validation in the larger cohort was limited to a single TCR beta V-J rearrangement instead of whole repertoires. Tumor-infiltrating Treg TCR alpha and beta sequences overlapped most with tumor naive CD4+ T cells, then with blood naive CD4+ T cells.

Full-length TCR variable regions were amplified by 5' RACE PCR with constant-region reverse primers, followed by semi-nested PCR with Nested Universal Primer A. Using the ReliaPrep RNA Cell Miniprep System, total RNA was extracted, and the SMARTer RACE 5'/3' Kit was then used to reverse transcribe the RNA into 5'RACE-ready cDNA. An Illumina MiSeq was used to sequence the full-length TCR alpha and beta libraries, which had been barcoded with multiplex adaptors. Turning to the authors' computational methods: For each of nine subset-tissue groups, sequencing data from the five patients were combined, and the groups were compared by unsupervised clustering of TCR gene usage. The Morisita-Horn index was used to calculate repertoire similarity, with shared sequences weighted by how much each contributed to each repertoire. The public reads were run again by TCRdb, first through fastp at Q25 and then through MiXCR, and only productive beta chains were kept. All rows with the same CDR3 protein become a single entry with the most common DNA and genes. TCRdb, not the authors, supplied the V and J calls. For this sample the table gives 53,000 or so distinct CDR3 sequences, of which roughly 22% were detected only once. Of the sample, 2.5% to 4% falls within the top ten clones.

Material for sequencing was tumor-infiltrating naive CD4+ T cells sorted from the breast tumor. The cell subset or site label here, explained by the study, means: naive CD4+ T cells, CD4+CD45RA+CD25-. The sequence was obtained from a female donor with breast cancer. This receptor chain uses TRBV7-2 and TRBJ1-1, and possibly TRBD1, on 6 matching bases. The CDR3 reads as follows: CASSPLGGATEASF. At the DNA level, the sequence is TGTGCCAGCAGCCCACTCGGGGGGGCTACTGAAGCTTCCTTT. Beyond the CDR3, the reference TRBV7-2 and TRBJ1-1 genes provide the residues; the full variable domain reads: GAGVSQSPSNKVTEKGKDVELRCDPISGHTALYWYRQSLGQGLEFLIYFQGNSAPDKSGLPSDRFSAERTGGSVSTLTIQRTQQEDSAVYLCASSPLGGATEASFGQGTRLTVV.